Each of the 5 T cell receptor beta chains below was sequenced from the same sample in a study of blood T cell repertoires in COVID-19. Clones were read by immunoSEQ multiplex PCR, and TCRdb kept only the in-frame ones, dropping some. The sample holds under 250,000 clones; approximately 80% are singletons and the top ten take around 3.4%. The sequenced sample was PBMCs or T cells enriched from blood (not recorded which). The receptors stem from a woman in her sixties or seventies who had recovered from COVID-19.

V and J are TRBV19 and TRBJ2-2, with D possibly being TRBD2 (5 bases). CDR3 size: 11 residues. Trimming took 7 bases from V and 6 from J, leaving 6 bases between them. Germline-derived CDR1 and CDR2 are LNHDA and SQIVND (reference sequence). CDR3 amino acids: CASTGSGELFF. CDR3 nucleotides: TGTGCCAGTACGGGGTCCGGGGAGCTGTTTTTT.

This rearrangement joins TRBV27 to TRBJ1-2; possibly TRBD1 for D (6 bases). Trimming pared 2 bases from V and 6 bases from J, leaving 10 bases between. The CDR3 is 13 residues long. From germline, CDR1 is MNHEY and CDR2 SMNVEV (reference sequence). Here the CDR3 reads CASSLRGTDGYTF. The CDR3 region has the DNA TGTGCCAGCAGTTTAAGGGGGACGGATGGCTACACCTTC.

This chain joins TRBV5-5 and TRBJ2-1; 9 bases align to TRBD2. CDR3 length equals 15 residues. The V segment lost 3 bases and the J segment 6 bases; nucleotides outside the gene matches: 7. Germline V lookup: CDR1 SGHKS, CDR2 YYEKEE (reference sequence). The DNA for the CDR3 is TGTGCCAGCAGCTCGACTAGCGGTGGGGGCAATGAGCAGTTCTTC. Its translation: CASSSTSGGGNEQFF. Using reference TRBV5-5 and TRBJ2-1 for the parts outside the CDR3, the full variable domain is DAGVTQSPTHLIKTRGQQVTLRCSPISGHKSVSWYQQVLGQGPQFIFQYYEKEERGRGNFPDRFSARQFPNYSSELNVNALLLGDSALYLCASSSTSGGGNEQFFGPGTRLTVL.

The rearrangement joins TRBV15 to TRBJ1-1, with TRBD1 matching 7 bases. The germline V gene encodes CDR1 LNHNV and CDR2 YYDKDF (reference sequence). The CDR3 runs to 14 residues. J was trimmed by 4 bases and V by 1 base; bases with no gene match: 3. In DNA form, the CDR3 reads TGTGCCACCAGCAGAGGACAGGGTGGCACTGAAGCTTTCTTT. Protein sequence: CATSRGQGGTEAFF.

The J gene is TRBJ1-1, the V gene TRBV7-8; 11 bases are a match to TRBD1. CDR1 and CDR2 from the germline V gene are SGHVS and FQNEAQ. This CDR3 is built from 15 residues. Unmatched junction bases numbered 6, after V lost 5 bases and J lost 4 bases. CDR3 in amino acids: CASSRRTGGGTEAFF. The CDR3 nucleotides read TGTGCCAGCAGCCGGCGGACAGGGGGCGGCACTGAAGCTTTCTTT.